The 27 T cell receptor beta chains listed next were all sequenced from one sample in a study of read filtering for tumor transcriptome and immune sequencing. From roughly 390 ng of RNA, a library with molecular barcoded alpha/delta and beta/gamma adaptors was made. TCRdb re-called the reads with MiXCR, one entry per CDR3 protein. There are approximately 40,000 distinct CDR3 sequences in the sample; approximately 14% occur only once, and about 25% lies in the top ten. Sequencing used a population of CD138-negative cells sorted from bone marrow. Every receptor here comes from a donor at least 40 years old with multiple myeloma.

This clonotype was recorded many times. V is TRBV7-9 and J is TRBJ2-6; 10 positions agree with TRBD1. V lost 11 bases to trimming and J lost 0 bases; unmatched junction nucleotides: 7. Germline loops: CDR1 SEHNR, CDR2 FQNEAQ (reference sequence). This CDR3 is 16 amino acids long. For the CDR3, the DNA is TGTGCCTCGACAGGGGGCGCCCCCTCTGGGGCCAACGTCCTGACTTTC. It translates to CASTGGAPSGANVLTF.

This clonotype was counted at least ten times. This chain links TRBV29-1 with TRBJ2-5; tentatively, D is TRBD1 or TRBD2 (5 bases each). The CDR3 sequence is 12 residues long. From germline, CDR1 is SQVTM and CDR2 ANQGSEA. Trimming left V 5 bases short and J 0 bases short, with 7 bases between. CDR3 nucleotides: TGCAGCGTTTTGGGACACCAAGAGACCCAGTACTTC. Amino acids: CSVLGHQETQYF.

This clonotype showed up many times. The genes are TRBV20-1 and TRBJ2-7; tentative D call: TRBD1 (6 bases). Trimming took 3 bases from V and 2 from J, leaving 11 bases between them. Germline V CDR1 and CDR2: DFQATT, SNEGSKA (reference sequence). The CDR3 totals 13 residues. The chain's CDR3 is CSARDRQAYEQYF. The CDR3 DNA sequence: TGCAGTGCTAGGGATAGACAGGCCTACGAGCAGTACTTC.

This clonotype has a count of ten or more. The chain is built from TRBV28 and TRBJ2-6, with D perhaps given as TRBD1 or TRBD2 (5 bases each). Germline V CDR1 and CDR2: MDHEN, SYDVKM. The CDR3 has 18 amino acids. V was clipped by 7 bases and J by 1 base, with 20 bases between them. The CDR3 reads CASTHGAGKASGANVLTF. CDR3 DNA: TGTGCCAGCACACACGGGGCAGGGAAGGCGTCTGGGGCCAACGTCCTGACTTTC. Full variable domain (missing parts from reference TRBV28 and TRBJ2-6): DVKVTQSSRYLVKRTGEKVFLECVQDMDHENMFWYRQDPGLGLRLIYFSYDVKMKEKGDIPEGYSVSREKKERFSLILESASTNQTSMYLCASTHGAGKASGANVLTFGAGSRLTVL.

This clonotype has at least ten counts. The DNA for the CDR3 is TGTGCCAGCAGTGACCACGGGGCTTCGAACACTGAAGCTTTCTTT. Translating gives CASSDHGASNTEAFF. The V call is TRBV6-2 or TRBV6-3, the J call TRBJ1-1; D possibly corresponds to TRBD1 (5 bases). The CDR3 consists of 15 residues. Germline V CDR1 and CDR2: MNHEY, SVGEGT. The V and J ends lost 5 bases and 1 base respectively, with 14 bases between them.

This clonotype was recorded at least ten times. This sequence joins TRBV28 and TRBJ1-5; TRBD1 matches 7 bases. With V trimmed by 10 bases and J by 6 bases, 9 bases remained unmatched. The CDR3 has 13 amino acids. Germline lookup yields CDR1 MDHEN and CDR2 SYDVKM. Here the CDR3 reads CAILGGAGQPQHF. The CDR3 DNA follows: TGTGCCATCTTAGGGGGCGCCGGTCAGCCCCAGCATTTT.

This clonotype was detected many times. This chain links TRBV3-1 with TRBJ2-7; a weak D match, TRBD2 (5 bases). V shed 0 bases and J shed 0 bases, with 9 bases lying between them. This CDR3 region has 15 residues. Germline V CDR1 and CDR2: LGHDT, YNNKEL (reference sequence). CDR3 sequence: CASSQEDWSSYEQYF. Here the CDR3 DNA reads TGTGCCAGCAGCCAAGAGGACTGGAGCTCCTACGAGCAGTACTTC.

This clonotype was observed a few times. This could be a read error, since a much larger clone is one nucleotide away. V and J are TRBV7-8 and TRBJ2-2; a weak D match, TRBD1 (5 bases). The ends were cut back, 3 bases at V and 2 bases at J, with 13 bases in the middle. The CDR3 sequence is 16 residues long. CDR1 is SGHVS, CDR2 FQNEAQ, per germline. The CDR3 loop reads CASSFASRVNTGELFF. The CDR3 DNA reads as TGTGCCAGCAGCTTTGCGTCCAGGGTTAACACCGGGGAGCTGTTTTTT. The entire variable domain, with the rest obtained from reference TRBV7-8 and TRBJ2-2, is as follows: GAGVSQSPRYKVAKRGQDVALRCDPISGHVSLFWYQQALGQGPEFLTYFQNEAQLDKSGLPSDRFFAERPEGSVSTLKIQRTQQEDSAVYLCASSFASRVNTGELFFGEGSRLTVL.

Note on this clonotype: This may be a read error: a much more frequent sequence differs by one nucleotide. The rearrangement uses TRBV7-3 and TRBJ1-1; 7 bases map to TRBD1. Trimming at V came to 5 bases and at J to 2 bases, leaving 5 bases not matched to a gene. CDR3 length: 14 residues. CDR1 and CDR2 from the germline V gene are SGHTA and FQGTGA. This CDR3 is CASSTGVGNTEAFF. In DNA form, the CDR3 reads TGTGCCAGCAGCACAGGGGTGGGAAACACTGAAGCTTTCTTT. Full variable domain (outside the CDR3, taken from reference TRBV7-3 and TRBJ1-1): GAGVSQTPSNKVTEKGKYVELRCDPISGHTALYWYRQSLGQGPEFLIYFQGTGAADDSGLPNDRFFAVRPEGSVSTLKIQRTERGDSAVYLCASSTGVGNTEAFFGQGTRLTVV.

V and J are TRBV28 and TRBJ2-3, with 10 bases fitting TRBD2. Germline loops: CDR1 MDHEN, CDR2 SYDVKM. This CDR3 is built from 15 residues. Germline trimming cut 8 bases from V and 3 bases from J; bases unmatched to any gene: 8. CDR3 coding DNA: TGTGCCAGCCGATCTAGCGGGAGAAGTACAGATACGCAGTATTTT. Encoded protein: CASRSSGRSTDTQYF. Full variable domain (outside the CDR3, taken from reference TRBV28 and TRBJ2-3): DVKVTQSSRYLVKRTGEKVFLECVQDMDHENMFWYRQDPGLGLRLIYFSYDVKMKEKGDIPEGYSVSREKKERFSLILESASTNQTSMYLCASRSSGRSTDTQYFGPGTRLTVL.

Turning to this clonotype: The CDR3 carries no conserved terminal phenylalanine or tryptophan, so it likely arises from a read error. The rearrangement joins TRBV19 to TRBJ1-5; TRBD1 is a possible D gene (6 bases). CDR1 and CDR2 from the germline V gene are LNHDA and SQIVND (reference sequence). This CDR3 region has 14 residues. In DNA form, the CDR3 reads TGTACCAGTAGTCTCAGGGGTGGCAATCAGCCCCAGCATCTT. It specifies CTSSLRGGNQPQHL.

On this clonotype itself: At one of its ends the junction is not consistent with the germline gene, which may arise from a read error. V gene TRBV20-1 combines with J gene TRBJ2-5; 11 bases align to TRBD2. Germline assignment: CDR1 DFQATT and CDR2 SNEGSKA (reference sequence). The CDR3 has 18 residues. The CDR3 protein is CRARGASGRILGRETQYF. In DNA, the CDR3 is TGCCGTGCTAGAGGGGCTAGCGGGAGGATCCTTGGACGGGAGACCCAGTACTTC.

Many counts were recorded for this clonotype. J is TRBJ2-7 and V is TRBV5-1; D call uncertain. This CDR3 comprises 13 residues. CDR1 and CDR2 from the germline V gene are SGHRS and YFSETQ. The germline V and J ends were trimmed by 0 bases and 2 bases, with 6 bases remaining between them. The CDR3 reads CASSLDFTYEQYF. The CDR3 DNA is TGCGCCAGCAGCTTGGATTTCACCTACGAGCAGTACTTC.

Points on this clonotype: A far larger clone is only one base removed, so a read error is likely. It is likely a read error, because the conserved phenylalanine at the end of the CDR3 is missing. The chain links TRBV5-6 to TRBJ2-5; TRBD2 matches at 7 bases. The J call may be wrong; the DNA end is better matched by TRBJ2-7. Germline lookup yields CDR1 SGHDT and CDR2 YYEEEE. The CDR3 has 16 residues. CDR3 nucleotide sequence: TGTGCCAGCAGCTTGGCTGCGGGAGCGTTTGGATACGAGCAGTACCTC. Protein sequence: CASSLAAGAFGYEQYL.

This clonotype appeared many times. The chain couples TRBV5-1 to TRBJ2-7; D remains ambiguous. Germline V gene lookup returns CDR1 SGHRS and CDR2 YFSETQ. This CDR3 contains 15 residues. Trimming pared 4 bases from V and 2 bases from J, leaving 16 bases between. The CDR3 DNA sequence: TGCGCCAGCAGCGAACCAGTGACAAGGACCTACGAGCAGTACTTC. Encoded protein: CASSEPVTRTYEQYF.

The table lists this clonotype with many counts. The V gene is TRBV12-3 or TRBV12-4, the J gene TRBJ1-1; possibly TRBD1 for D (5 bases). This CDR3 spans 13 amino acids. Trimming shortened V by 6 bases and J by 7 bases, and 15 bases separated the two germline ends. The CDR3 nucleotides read TGTGCCAGCAGCCACCTCGCGACAGATGAAGCTTTCTTT. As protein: CASSHLATDEAFF.

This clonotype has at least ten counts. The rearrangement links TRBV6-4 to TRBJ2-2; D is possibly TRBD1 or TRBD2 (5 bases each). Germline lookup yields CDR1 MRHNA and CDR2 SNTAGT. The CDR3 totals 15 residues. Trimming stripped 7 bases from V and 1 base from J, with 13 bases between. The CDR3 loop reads CASTLPRGNTGELFF. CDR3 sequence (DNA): TGTGCCAGCACCCTCCCGAGGGGGAACACCGGGGAGCTGTTTTTT.

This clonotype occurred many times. The CDR3 bases are TGCGCCAGCAGCCGGGACAGGGGGCGGACCGGGGCCAACGTCCTGACTTTC. Amino acids: CASSRDRGRTGANVLTF. The rearrangement links TRBV5-1 to TRBJ2-6; 12 bases align to TRBD1. With 4 bases clipped from V and 4 bases from J, the junction kept 6 bases outside the gene matches. Germline assignment: CDR1 SGHRS and CDR2 YFSETQ. This CDR3 is built from 17 residues.

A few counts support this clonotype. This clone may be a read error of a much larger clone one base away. CDR3 nucleotides: TGTGCCAGCAGCACTAGCGGGAGCTCCCACGAGCAGTACTTC. Translating it yields CASSTSGSSHEQYF. The chain is built from TRBV7-9 and TRBJ2-7; 11 nucleotides match TRBD2. Germline-derived CDR1 and CDR2 are SEHNR and FQNEAQ (reference sequence). CDR3 length equals 14 residues.

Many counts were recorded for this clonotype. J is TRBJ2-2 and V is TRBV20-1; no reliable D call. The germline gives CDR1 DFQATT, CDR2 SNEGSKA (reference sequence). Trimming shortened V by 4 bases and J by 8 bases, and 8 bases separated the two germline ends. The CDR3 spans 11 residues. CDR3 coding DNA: TGCAGTGCTATCTTGAGAGGGGAGCTGTTTTTT. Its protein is CSAILRGELFF.

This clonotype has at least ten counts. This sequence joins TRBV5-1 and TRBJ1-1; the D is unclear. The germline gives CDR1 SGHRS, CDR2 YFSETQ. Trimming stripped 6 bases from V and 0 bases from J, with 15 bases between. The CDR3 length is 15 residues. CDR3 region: CASTRGTGMNTEAFF. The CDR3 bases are TGCGCCAGCACCCGAGGTACTGGAATGAACACTGAAGCTTTCTTT.

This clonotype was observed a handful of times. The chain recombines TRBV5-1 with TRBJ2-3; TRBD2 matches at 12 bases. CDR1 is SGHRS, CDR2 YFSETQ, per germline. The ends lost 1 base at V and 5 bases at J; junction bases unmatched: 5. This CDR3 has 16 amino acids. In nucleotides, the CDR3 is TGCGCCAGCAGCTTGACGACTAGCGGGAGTGGAGATACGCAGTATTTT. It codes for CASSLTTSGSGDTQYF.

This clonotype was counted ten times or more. The CDR3 region is CASSEPGAQNIQYF. The CDR3 region has the DNA TGTGCCAGCAGTGAGCCAGGGGCCCAAAACATTCAGTACTTC. This chain uses TRBV6-1 with TRBJ2-4; TRBD1 is a possible D gene (6 bases). The V gene lost 3 bases and the J gene lost 5 bases, with 11 bases spanning the gap. The CDR3 covers 14 residues. Looked up from germline, CDR1 is MNHNS and CDR2 is SASEGT.

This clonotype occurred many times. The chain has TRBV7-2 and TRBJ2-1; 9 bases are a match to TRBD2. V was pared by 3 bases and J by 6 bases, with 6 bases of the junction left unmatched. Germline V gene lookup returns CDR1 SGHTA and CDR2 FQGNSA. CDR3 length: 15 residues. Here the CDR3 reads CASSFSGSVSNEQFF. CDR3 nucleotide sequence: TGTGCCAGCAGCTTTAGCGGGAGCGTTAGCAATGAGCAGTTCTTC.

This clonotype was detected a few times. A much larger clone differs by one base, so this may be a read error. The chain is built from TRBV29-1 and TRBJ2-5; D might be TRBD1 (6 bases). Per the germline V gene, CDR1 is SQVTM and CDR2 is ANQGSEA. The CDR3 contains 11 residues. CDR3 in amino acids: CSAPGQETRYF. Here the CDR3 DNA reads TGCAGCGCGCCGGGACAAGAGACCCGGTACTTC.

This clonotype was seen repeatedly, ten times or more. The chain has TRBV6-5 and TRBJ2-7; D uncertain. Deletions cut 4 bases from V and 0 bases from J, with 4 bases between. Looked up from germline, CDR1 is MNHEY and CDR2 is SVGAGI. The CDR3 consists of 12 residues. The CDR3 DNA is TGTGCCAGCAGTTCCGACTCCTACGAGCAGTACTTC. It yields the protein CASSSDSYEQYF.

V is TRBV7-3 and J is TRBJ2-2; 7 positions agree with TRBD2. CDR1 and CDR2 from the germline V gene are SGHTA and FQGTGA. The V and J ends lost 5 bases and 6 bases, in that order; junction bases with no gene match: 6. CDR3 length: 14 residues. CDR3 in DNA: TGTGCCAGCAGCGCCGGGACTAACCCCGGGGAGCTGTTTTTT. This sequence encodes CASSAGTNPGELFF.